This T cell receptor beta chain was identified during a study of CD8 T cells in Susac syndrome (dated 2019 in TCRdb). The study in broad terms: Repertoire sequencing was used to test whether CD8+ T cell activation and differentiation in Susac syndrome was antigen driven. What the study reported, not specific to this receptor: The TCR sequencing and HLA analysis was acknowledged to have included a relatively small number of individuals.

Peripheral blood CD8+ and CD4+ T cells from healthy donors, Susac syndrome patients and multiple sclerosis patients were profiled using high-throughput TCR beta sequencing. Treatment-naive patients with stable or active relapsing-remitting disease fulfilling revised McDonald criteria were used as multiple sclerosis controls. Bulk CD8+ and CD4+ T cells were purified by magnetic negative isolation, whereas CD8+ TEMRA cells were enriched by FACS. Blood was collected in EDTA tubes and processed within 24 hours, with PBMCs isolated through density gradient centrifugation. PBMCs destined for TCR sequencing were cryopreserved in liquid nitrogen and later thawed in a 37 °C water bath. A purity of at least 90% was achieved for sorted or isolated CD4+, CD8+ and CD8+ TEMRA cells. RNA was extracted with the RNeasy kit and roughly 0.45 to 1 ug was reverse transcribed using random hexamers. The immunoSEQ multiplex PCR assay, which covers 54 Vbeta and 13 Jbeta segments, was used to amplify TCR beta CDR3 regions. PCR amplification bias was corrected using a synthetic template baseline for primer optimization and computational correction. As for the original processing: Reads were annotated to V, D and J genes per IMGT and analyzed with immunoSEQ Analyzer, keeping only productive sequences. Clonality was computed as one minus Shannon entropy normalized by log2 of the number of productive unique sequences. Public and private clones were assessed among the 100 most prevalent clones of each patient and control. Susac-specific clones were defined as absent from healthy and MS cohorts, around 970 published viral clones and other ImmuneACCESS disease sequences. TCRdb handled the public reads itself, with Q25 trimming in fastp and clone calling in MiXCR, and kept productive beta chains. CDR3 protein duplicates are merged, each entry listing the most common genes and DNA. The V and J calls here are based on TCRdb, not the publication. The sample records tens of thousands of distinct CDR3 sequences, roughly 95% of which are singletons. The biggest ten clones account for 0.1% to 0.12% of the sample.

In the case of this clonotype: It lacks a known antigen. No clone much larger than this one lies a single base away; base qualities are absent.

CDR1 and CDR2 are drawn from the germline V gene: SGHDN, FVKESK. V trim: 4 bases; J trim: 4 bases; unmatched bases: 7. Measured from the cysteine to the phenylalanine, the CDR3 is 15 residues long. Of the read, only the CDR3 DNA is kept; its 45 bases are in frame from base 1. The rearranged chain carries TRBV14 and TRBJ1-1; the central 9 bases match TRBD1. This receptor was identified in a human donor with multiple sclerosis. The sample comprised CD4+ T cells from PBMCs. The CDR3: CASSRTQGARTEAFF. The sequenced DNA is TGTGCCAGCAGCCGAACACAGGGGGCGCGCACTGAAGCTTTCTTT.